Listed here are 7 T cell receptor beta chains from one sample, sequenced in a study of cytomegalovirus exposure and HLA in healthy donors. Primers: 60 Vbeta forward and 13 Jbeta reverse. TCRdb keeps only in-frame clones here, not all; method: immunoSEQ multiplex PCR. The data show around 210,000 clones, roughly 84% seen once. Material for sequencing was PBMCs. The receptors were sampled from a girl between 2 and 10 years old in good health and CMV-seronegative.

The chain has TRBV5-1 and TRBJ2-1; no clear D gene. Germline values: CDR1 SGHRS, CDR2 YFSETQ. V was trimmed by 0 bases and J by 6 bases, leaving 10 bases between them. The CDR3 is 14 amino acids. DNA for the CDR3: TGCGCCAGCAGCTTGGCCTTCAGGTCCAATGAGCAGTTCTTC. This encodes CASSLAFRSNEQFF.

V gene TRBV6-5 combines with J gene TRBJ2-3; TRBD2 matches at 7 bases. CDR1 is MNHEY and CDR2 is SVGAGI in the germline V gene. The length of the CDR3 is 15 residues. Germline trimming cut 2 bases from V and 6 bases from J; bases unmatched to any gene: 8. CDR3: CASSYQRGGEDTQYF. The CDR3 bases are TGTGCCAGCAGTTACCAGCGGGGTGGTGAGGATACGCAGTATTTT.

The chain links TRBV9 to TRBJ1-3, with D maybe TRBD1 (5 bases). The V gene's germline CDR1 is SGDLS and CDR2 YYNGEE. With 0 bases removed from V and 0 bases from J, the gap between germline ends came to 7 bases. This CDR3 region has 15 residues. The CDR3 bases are TGTGCCAGCAGCGTAGGACAGCTCTCTGGAAACACCATATATTTT. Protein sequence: CASSVGQLSGNTIYF.

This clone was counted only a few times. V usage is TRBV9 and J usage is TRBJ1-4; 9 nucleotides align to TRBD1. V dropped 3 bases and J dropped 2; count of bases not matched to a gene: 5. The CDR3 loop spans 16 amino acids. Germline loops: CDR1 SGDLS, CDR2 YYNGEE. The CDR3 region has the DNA TGTGCCAGCAGCGCGAGACAGGGGGTGACTAATGAAAAACTGTTTTTT. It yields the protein CASSARQGVTNEKLFF.

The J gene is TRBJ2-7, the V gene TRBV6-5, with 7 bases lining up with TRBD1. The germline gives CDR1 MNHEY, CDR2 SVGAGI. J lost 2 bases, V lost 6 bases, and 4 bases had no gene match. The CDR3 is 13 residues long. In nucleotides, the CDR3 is TGTGCCAGCAGCCGCGGACAGGCCTACGAGCAGTACTTC. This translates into CASSRGQAYEQYF.

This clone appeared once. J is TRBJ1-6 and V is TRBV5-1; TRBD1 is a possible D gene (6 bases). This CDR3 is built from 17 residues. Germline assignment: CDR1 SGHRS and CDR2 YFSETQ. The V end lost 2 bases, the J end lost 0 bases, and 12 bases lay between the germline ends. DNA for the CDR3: TGCGCCAGCAGCTTAGGGGGTCTAAGCTCCTATAATTCACCCCTCCACTTT. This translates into CASSLGGLSSYNSPLHF.

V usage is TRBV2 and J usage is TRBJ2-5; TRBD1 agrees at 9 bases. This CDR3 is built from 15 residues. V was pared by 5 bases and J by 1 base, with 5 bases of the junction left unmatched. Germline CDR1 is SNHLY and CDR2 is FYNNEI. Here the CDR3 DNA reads TGTGCCAGCAGTCTCGACAGGGGGTCCCAAGAGACCCAGTACTTC. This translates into CASSLDRGSQETQYF.